The 9 T cell receptor beta chains presented below share a single source sample, sequenced in a study of cytomegalovirus exposure and HLA in healthy donors. The PCR contained 60 Vbeta and 13 Jbeta primers. Using immunoSEQ multiplex PCR, the repertoire was profiled, and TCRdb retains in-frame clones only, with some absent. This sample has approximately 110,000 clones, with roughly three quarters found just once. What was sequenced was PBMCs. The receptor source for this set is a woman aged 25 to 39 in good health and CMV-seronegative.

The chain couples TRBV11-2 to TRBJ2-7, with D possibly being TRBD1 (7 bases). V was trimmed by 6 bases and J by 2 bases, leaving 17 bases between them. The germline CDR1 and CDR2 sequences are SGHAT and FQNNGV. This CDR3 region has 15 residues. CDR3 in DNA: TGTGCCAGCAGATTCCGCAGGGGGGTTCCCTACGAGCAGTACTTC. Amino acids: CASRFRRGVPYEQYF. Based on the CDR3 plus reference TRBV11-2 and TRBJ2-7, the full variable domain is EAGVAQSPRYKIIEKRQSVAFWCNPISGHATLYWYQQILGQGPKLLIQFQNNGVVDDSQLPKDRFSAERLKGVDSTLKIQPAKLEDSAVYLCASRFRRGVPYEQYFGPGTRLTVT.

V gene TRBV4-1 combines with J gene TRBJ2-7; 10 bases align to TRBD1. This CDR3 has 15 residues. In germline, CDR1 is MGHRA, CDR2 YSYEKL. After removal of 2 bases from V and 3 bases from J, the junction contained 4 bases not matched to a gene. CDR3 residues: CASSQPRDRGYEQYF. CDR3 nucleotides: TGCGCCAGCAGCCAACCCCGGGACAGGGGCTACGAGCAGTACTTC.

The chain recombines TRBV27 with TRBJ1-2, with D maybe TRBD1 (5 bases). The CDR3 is 13 amino acids. Trimming took off 4 bases at V and 3 bases at J, with 9 bases between the two ends. Germline-derived CDR1 and CDR2 are MNHEY and SMNVEV (reference sequence). CDR3 DNA sequence: TGTGCCAGCAGTTCGGGGGGTTACTATGGCTACACCTTC. This codes for CASSSGGYYGYTF.

The chain has TRBV21-1 and TRBJ2-7; TRBD1 was called by the table and not checked on the DNA. TRBV21-1 is designated a pseudogene. This CDR3 contains 13 residues. Here the CDR3 DNA reads TGTGCCAGCAGCAAAAACACCGTCTACGAGCAGTACTTC. It specifies CASSKNTVYEQYF.

The J gene is TRBJ2-1, the V gene TRBV6-5; D call uncertain. Per germline, CDR1 MNHEY and CDR2 SVGAGI. Trimming cost V 6 bases and J 4 bases, with 10 bases left between them. CDR3 length: 13 amino acids. CDR3 coding DNA: TGTGCCAGCAGCATACTACCATACAATGAGCAGTTCTTC. Translating gives CASSILPYNEQFF.

The V gene is TRBV7-2, the J gene TRBJ1-1; D is unclear. The V gene lost 1 base and the J gene lost 10 bases, with 13 bases spanning the gap. Germline-derived CDR1 and CDR2 are SGHTA and FQGNSA. CDR3 length: 13 residues. The CDR3 sequence is CASSLVGGVGAFF. CDR3 coding DNA: TGTGCCAGCAGCTTAGTAGGTGGAGTCGGAGCTTTCTTT. Variable domain in full (rest from reference TRBV7-2 and TRBJ1-1): GAGVSQSPSNKVTEKGKDVELRCDPISGHTALYWYRQSLGQGLEFLIYFQGNSAPDKSGLPSDRFSAERTGGSVSTLTIQRTQQEDSAVYLCASSLVGGVGAFFGQGTRLTVV.

V usage is TRBV9 and J usage is TRBJ2-5, with TRBD1 as a possible D gene (5 bases). The germline V gene has CDR1 SGDLS and CDR2 YYNGEE. CDR3 length: 15 amino acids. Trimming removed 0 bases from V and 3 bases from J, with 12 bases in between. CDR3 region: CASSVGGYPEETQYF. The CDR3 DNA follows: TGTGCCAGCAGCGTAGGGGGCTACCCAGAAGAGACCCAGTACTTC.

The chain is built from TRBV5-4 and TRBJ2-2; a possible D gene is TRBD2 (7 bases). Germline lookup yields CDR1 SGHNT and CDR2 YYREEE (reference sequence). CDR3 size: 16 residues. Trimming stripped 4 bases from V and 2 bases from J, with 15 bases between. CDR3 coding DNA: TGTGCCAGCAGCCTATCGGCGGGGGCAAACACCGGGGAGCTGTTTTTT. It encodes CASSLSAGANTGELFF.

The V gene is TRBV11-3, the J gene TRBJ2-1, with 7 bases aligning to TRBD1. CDR1 and CDR2 (germline): SGHNT, YENEEA. Trimming at V came to 5 bases and at J to 4 bases, leaving 20 bases not matched to a gene. The length of the CDR3 is 19 residues. The CDR3 nucleotides are TGTGCCAGCAGCAAGCCCCTCCTAACAGGGGCGATGGGGTACAATGAGCAGTTCTTC. This gives the protein CASSKPLLTGAMGYNEQFF.